One and the same sample provided the 24 T cell receptor beta chains below, sequenced in a study of T cells in Graves' hyperthyroidism and ophthalmopathy. Template material for amplifying TCR beta CDR3 regions consisted of RNA transcripts. With the HTBI primer set, the TCR CDR3 went through a first round of RT-PCR. In TCRdb, the multiplex PCR reads were re-called with MiXCR into one record per CDR3 protein. This table has 550,000 to 700,000 distinct CDR3 sequences, 14% to 15% appearing once. The specimen was blood. The receptors were sampled from a woman aged 40 to 55 with Graves' ophthalmopathy.

This chain connects TRBV20-1 to TRBJ1-1; 9 bases agree with TRBD1. The V segment lost 5 bases and the J segment 7 bases; nucleotides outside the gene matches: 8. The CDR3 is made up of 13 amino acids. Germline loops: CDR1 DFQATT, CDR2 SNEGSKA (reference sequence). The CDR3: CSADHRGQDEAFF. The CDR3 DNA is TGCAGTGCTGATCACAGGGGGCAGGATGAAGCTTTCTTT.

The chain uses TRBV6-5 and TRBJ2-7; either TRBD1 or TRBD2 may fit D (5 bases each). Trimming stripped 0 bases from V and 2 bases from J, with 8 bases between. CDR1 MNHEY and CDR2 SVGAGI come from the germline V gene. The CDR3 sequence is 14 residues long. This CDR3 is CASSYSGDTYEQYF. Here the CDR3 DNA reads TGTGCCAGCAGTTACTCGGGGGATACCTACGAGCAGTACTTC.

This clonotype was detected many times. The chain has TRBV20-1 and TRBJ2-7; possibly TRBD2 for D (6 bases). V gave up 3 bases and J gave up 0 bases, with 15 bases separating them. The germline gives CDR1 DFQATT, CDR2 SNEGSKA (reference sequence). The CDR3 runs to 15 residues. The chain's CDR3 is CSASGAGPSSYEQYF. DNA of the CDR3: TGCAGTGCTAGTGGAGCGGGTCCGAGCTCCTACGAGCAGTACTTC.

The table lists this clonotype with many counts. The chain has TRBV30 and TRBJ1-1; D is perhaps TRBD1 (5 bases). The V end lost 3 bases, the J end lost 2 bases, and 10 bases lay between the germline ends. Germline V lookup: CDR1 GTSNPN, CDR2 SVGIG (reference sequence). CDR3 length equals 13 residues. The CDR3 bases are TGTGCCTGGAGCCCGAGGGGAAACACTGAAGCTTTCTTT. Translation gives CAWSPRGNTEAFF.

The J gene is TRBJ1-2, the V gene TRBV29-1, with 7 bases fitting TRBD1. This CDR3 spans 13 amino acids. Trimming removed 3 bases from V and 4 bases from J; junction bases left unmatched: 5. Per germline, CDR1 SQVTM and CDR2 ANQGSEA. The CDR3 sequence is CSVDDRAGYGYTF. As DNA, the CDR3 is TGCAGCGTTGATGACAGGGCGGGCTATGGCTACACCTTC.

V gene TRBV2 combines with J gene TRBJ2-7; 13 nucleotides align to TRBD2. The CDR3 covers 17 residues. In germline, CDR1 is SNHLY, CDR2 FYNNEI. After removal of 4 bases from V and 4 bases from J, the junction contained 10 bases not matched to a gene. CDR3 protein: CASSGSRTSGRWYEQYF. CDR3 DNA sequence: TGTGCCAGCAGTGGAAGTCGGACTAGCGGGAGATGGTACGAGCAGTACTTC.

V gene TRBV7-2 combines with J gene TRBJ2-2; 8 bases align to TRBD2. The CDR3 covers 15 residues. The ends lost 5 bases at V and 6 bases at J; junction bases unmatched: 8. Germline-derived CDR1 and CDR2 are SGHTA and FQGNSA. CDR3 residues: CASSLPGTSPGELFF. In nucleotides, the CDR3 is TGTGCCAGCAGCCTCCCCGGGACTAGTCCCGGGGAGCTGTTTTTT. The full variable domain, with the rest looked up from reference TRBV7-2 and TRBJ2-2, is GAGVSQSPSNKVTEKGKDVELRCDPISGHTALYWYRQSLGQGLEFLIYFQGNSAPDKSGLPSDRFSAERTGGSVSTLTIQRTQQEDSAVYLCASSLPGTSPGELFFGEGSRLTVL.

In its sample, this clonotype was seen a few times. The V gene is TRBV20-1, the J gene TRBJ2-7; D is ambiguous. Germline V gene lookup returns CDR1 DFQATT and CDR2 SNEGSKA (reference sequence). Trimming removed 0 bases from V and 0 bases from J, with 12 bases in between. The CDR3 consists of 15 residues. CDR3 residues: CSARDPGAPSYEQYF. The CDR3 nucleotides read TGCAGTGCTAGAGATCCAGGCGCCCCCTCCTACGAGCAGTACTTC.

This clonotype has at least ten counts. V is TRBV20-1 and J is TRBJ2-5; tentatively, D is TRBD1 (5 bases). CDR1 and CDR2 from the germline V gene are DFQATT and SNEGSKA (reference sequence). V was trimmed by 6 bases and J by 4 bases, leaving 18 bases between them. CDR3 length equals 14 residues. CDR3 sequence reads: CSAIYQGRRETQYF. In DNA, the CDR3 is TGCAGTGCCATATATCAGGGTCGGCGAGAGACCCAGTACTTC.

The table lists this clonotype with many counts. The V and J genes are TRBV9 and TRBJ2-3; TRBD2 matches at 13 bases. V lost 3 bases, J lost 3 bases, and 4 bases stayed unmatched. The germline CDR1 and CDR2 sequences are SGDLS and YYNGEE. CDR3 length equals 16 residues. CDR3: CASSAGTSGETDTQYF. The CDR3, as DNA: TGTGCCAGCAGCGCTGGGACTAGCGGGGAGACAGATACGCAGTATTTT.

This clonotype turned up a few times. V and J are TRBV6-1 and TRBJ1-2; 7 bases fit TRBD1. The CDR3 contains 13 residues. CDR1 MNHNS and CDR2 SASEGT come from the germline V gene. Germline trimming cut 1 base from V and 7 bases from J; bases unmatched to any gene: 3. CDR3 region: CASSEESGGGYTF. The CDR3 region has the DNA TGTGCCAGCAGTGAAGAATCAGGGGGTGGCTACACCTTC.

This clonotype was found many times. This chain links TRBV25-1 with TRBJ2-7, with D perhaps matching TRBD2 (6 bases). The V gene's germline CDR1 is MGHDK and CDR2 SYGVNS. The CDR3 covers 15 residues. The V end was cut by 2 bases, the J end by 5 bases, with 16 bases between. CDR3 sequence reads: CASSELRELPDEQYF. The CDR3 coding sequence is TGTGCCAGCAGTGAACTCCGGGAGCTTCCTGACGAGCAGTACTTC.

This clonotype has just a few counts. The CDR3 protein is CASSLQTGYTEAFF. The CDR3 DNA sequence: TGCGCCAGCAGCCTCCAGACGGGGTACACTGAAGCTTTCTTT. The chain is built from TRBV4-1 and TRBJ1-1; D remains ambiguous. The ends were cut back, 4 bases at V and 3 bases at J, with 12 bases in the middle. The germline V gene encodes CDR1 MGHRA and CDR2 YSYEKL. The CDR3 length is 14 residues.

Concerning this clonotype: A much more abundant neighbour one base away suggests this may be a read error. J is TRBJ2-7 and V is TRBV7-9; 7 positions match TRBD1. The CDR3 runs 14 residues. Germline CDR1 and CDR2: SEHNR and FQNEAQ (reference sequence). Here the CDR3 reads CASSPTGQIYGQYF. The CDR3 DNA reads TGTGCCAGCAGCCCTACGGGACAGATCTACGGGCAGTACTTC.

This chain links TRBV7-8 with TRBJ1-3; 8 bases agree with TRBD1. The germline gives CDR1 SGHVS, CDR2 FQNEAQ. J lost 3 bases, V lost 4 bases, and 8 bases had no gene match. The length of the CDR3 is 16 residues. The CDR3 loop is CASSYIPGTGGNTIYF. In DNA, the CDR3 is TGTGCCAGCAGCTACATCCCCGGGACAGGTGGAAACACCATATATTTT.

With respect to this clonotype: The CDR3 ends on some other residue instead of the conserved phenylalanine or tryptophan, so this is likely a read error. This sequence joins TRBV9 and TRBJ2-2; a possible D gene is TRBD2 (6 bases). V lost 0 bases to trimming and J lost 5 bases, with 14 bases between them. This CDR3 is built from 16 residues. Germline loops: CDR1 SGDLS, CDR2 YYNGEE. In nucleotides, the CDR3 is TGTGCCAGCAGCGTAGGGTCCTGGAGCGGGACCGGGGAGCTGTTTTTG. Translating it yields CASSVGSWSGTGELFL.

This clonotype showed up many times. The chain recombines TRBV2 with TRBJ1-5, with D possibly being TRBD1 (6 bases). Germline-derived CDR1 and CDR2 are SNHLY and FYNNEI. There are 13 residues in the CDR3. The V and J ends lost 8 bases and 9 bases respectively, with 17 bases between them. In DNA form, the CDR3 reads TGTGCCAGCGGGGGGACACCACAAGGGCCCCAGCATTTT. It translates to CASGGTPQGPQHF.

This clonotype has a count of ten or more. The CDR3, as DNA: TGTGCCAGCAGTGACAGTTATAACTATGGCTACACCTTC. Protein: CASSDSYNYGYTF. The chain recombines TRBV12-3 or TRBV12-4 with TRBJ1-2, with D possibly TRBD1 on 5 matching bases. The CDR3 spans 13 residues. V was shortened by 5 bases and J by 1 base, with 8 bases between the two germline ends.

The table lists this clonotype with many counts. The V gene is TRBV30, the J gene TRBJ1-5; the D is unclear. Germline lookup yields CDR1 GTSNPN and CDR2 SVGIG (reference sequence). The CDR3 is 16 amino acids. V lost 3 bases to trimming and J lost 4 bases, with 19 bases between them. CDR3 region: CAWRPVGRASNQPQHF. DNA for the CDR3: TGTGCCTGGAGGCCAGTCGGGAGAGCCTCGAATCAGCCCCAGCATTTT.

This clonotype has ten or more counts. This chain joins TRBV28 and TRBJ2-7; possible D gene TRBD2, 6 bases. V gave up 8 bases and J gave up 2 bases, with 7 bases separating them. The germline CDR1 and CDR2 sequences are MDHEN and SYDVKM. The CDR3 length is 11 residues. DNA for the CDR3: TGTGCCAGCGGGGAGGCCTACGAGCAGTACTTC. Residues: CASGEAYEQYF.

V usage is TRBV5-1 and J usage is TRBJ1-2; 7 bases are a match to TRBD1. Germline trimming cut 3 bases from V and 8 bases from J; bases unmatched to any gene: 13. Germline-derived CDR1 and CDR2 are SGHRS and YFSETQ. The CDR3 is 15 amino acids. The CDR3, as DNA: TGCGCCAGCAGCTCACGACAGGGCGTGATAGGGGGCTACACCTTC. Protein product: CASSSRQGVIGGYTF.

This clonotype was counted at least ten times. The DNA for the CDR3 is TGTGCCAGCAGTTCACCAGGGAATAGCAATCAGCCCCAGCATTTT. It yields the protein CASSSPGNSNQPQHF. The chain links TRBV28 to TRBJ1-5; perhaps TRBD1 as D (5 bases). Germline V lookup: CDR1 MDHEN, CDR2 SYDVKM. The V gene lost 4 bases and the J gene lost 0 bases, with 10 bases spanning the gap. The CDR3 covers 15 residues.

This clonotype showed up many times. The rearrangement links TRBV6-5 to TRBJ2-7; TRBD1 aligns across 7 bases. Per germline, CDR1 MNHEY and CDR2 SVGAGI. The CDR3 is 15 residues long. Unmatched junction bases numbered 5, after V lost 0 bases and J lost 3 bases. CDR3 DNA sequence: TGTGCCAGCAGTTACTCTGAGAGGGGGCTCTACGAGCAGTACTTC. Residues: CASSYSERGLYEQYF.

At least ten counts were recorded for this clonotype. The chain couples TRBV19 to TRBJ1-6, with 8 bases that match TRBD1. Germline CDR1 and CDR2: LNHDA and SQIVND (reference sequence). This CDR3 is built from 13 residues. Trimming at V came to 7 bases and at J to 9 bases, leaving 5 bases not matched to a gene. The CDR3 sequence: CASTPDRVSPLHF. The CDR3 coding sequence is TGTGCCAGTACTCCGGACAGGGTTTCACCCCTCCACTTT.